These T cell receptor beta chains were read from a single sample in a study of control samples from healthy donors and cancer patients. The repertoire was sequenced with immunoSEQ multiplex PCR; TCRdb's copy has only in-frame clones and lacks some. The data contain 350,000 to 450,000 clones, 80% to 95% of them singletons. The material sequenced was PBMCs. These receptor sequences come from a middle-aged man with head and neck cancer. CDR3s include the opening cysteine and the closing phenylalanine or tryptophan. Fields, in order: V gene, J gene, CDR3 length, D gene, clone size, CDR3 DNA, CDR3 protein. The D gene is left open where the match is weak. Size is stated for part of the rows, as once, few or many counts, or as a class when the clone is expanded.

TRBV11-3,TRBJ1-1,13,-,-,TGTGCCAGCGGTCAGGGTAGGAACACTGAAGCTTTCTTT,CASGQGRNTEAFF
TRBV10-1,TRBJ1-1,14,TRBD1,-,TGCGCCAGCAGCACGGATCCGGGACAGGCTGAAGCTTTCTTT,CASSTDPGQAEAFF
TRBV19,TRBJ1-1,15,-,-,TGTGCCAGTAGCCCAATCCTCATAGTGAACACTGAAGCTTTCTTT,CASSPILIVNTEAFF
TRBV5-1,TRBJ1-5,14,-,-,TGCGCCAGCAGCTTGGGGACGGGGATGCAGCCCCAGCATTTT,CASSLGTGMQPQHF
TRBV7-2,TRBJ1-2,13,-,-,TGTGCCAGCAGCTCGGATCCTAACTATGGCTACACCTTC,CASSSDPNYGYTF
TRBV5-8,TRBJ2-2,15,TRBD2,-,TGTGCCAGCAGCTTGAGACTAGCGGGAGCCGGGGAGCTGTTTTTT,CASSLRLAGAGELFF
TRBV30,TRBJ2-7,11,-,-,TGTGCCTCCCGCGGCTCCTACGAGCAGTACTTC,CASRGSYEQYF
TRBV24-1,TRBJ2-3,15,-,-,TGTGCCACCAGTGATCCAAGAGAGGGGGCAGATACGCAGTATTTT,CATSDPREGADTQYF
TRBV2,TRBJ1-4,13,TRBD1,-,TGTGCCAGCAGCCGGGACAGGGACGAAAAACTGTTTTTT,CASSRDRDEKLFF
TRBV14,TRBJ1-6,13,-,-,TGTGCCAGCAGCCTCTCTCTTGGGTCACCCCTCCACTTT,CASSLSLGSPLHF
TRBV7-9,TRBJ2-1,17,TRBD1,-,TGTGCCAGCAGCTCCCACAAAGACACGGGGACAGGCGATGAGCAGTTCTTC,CASSSHKDTGTGDEQFF
TRBV27,TRBJ2-7,18,-,-,TGTGCCAGCAGTTCAGCGGCTGGACGGGCACCTCGATTTTACGAGCAGTACTTC,CASSSAAGRAPRFYEQYF
TRBV2,TRBJ2-3,14,-,-,TGTGCCAGCAGTGCTGGACAAGGGGCAGATACGCAGTATTTT,CASSAGQGADTQYF
TRBV2,TRBJ1-3,16,-,-,TGTGCCAGCAGTGGGGCTAGCGGGGGGCATGGAAACACCATATATTTT,CASSGASGGHGNTIYF
TRBV16,TRBJ1-5,14,-,-,TGTGCCAGCAGCCAAGTCGATAGCAATCAGCCCCAGCATTTT,CASSQVDSNQPQHF
TRBV28,TRBJ2-7,14,-,-,TGTGCCAGCAGTTTGATTTTGGGGAATTACGAGCAGTACTTC,CASSLILGNYEQYF
TRBV7-8,TRBJ1-1,14,-,-,TGTGCCAGCAGCAACCGAGGGTTGAACACTGAAGCTTTCTTT,CASSNRGLNTEAFF
TRBV9,TRBJ2-7,12,-,few,TGTGCCAGCAGCCTAGAAGGTGACGAGCAGTACTTC,CASSLEGDEQYF
TRBV11-2,TRBJ2-7,13,TRBD1,-,TGTGCCAGCAGCCAGGACAGGGCCTACGAGCAGTACTTC,CASSQDRAYEQYF
TRBV29-1,TRBJ2-3,13,-,-,TGCAGTCAAGGGCTCGTGGCCGCAGATACGCAGTATTTT,CSQGLVAADTQYF
TRBV7-8,TRBJ2-2,17,TRBD2,-,TGTGCCAGCAGCTCAAACACCGGGACTAGCGTTACCGGGGAGCTGTTTTTT,CASSSNTGTSVTGELFF
TRBV29-1,TRBJ2-1,18,TRBD2,-,TGCAGCGTTGGTGTCGGACTAGCGGGGTTAAGCTCCTACAATGAGCAGTTCTTC,CSVGVGLAGLSSYNEQFF
TRBV13,TRBJ2-7,12,-,few,TGTGCCAGCAGTGGAGCCTACTACGAGCAGTACTTC,CASSGAYYEQYF
TRBV28,TRBJ2-1,18,-,-,TGTGCCAGCAGTTCACTAACGGCATGGGGGGTGCTTTACAATGAGCAGTTCTTC,CASSSLTAWGVLYNEQFF
TRBV16,TRBJ1-2,16,TRBD1,few,TGTGCCAGCAGCCAATCCCCGGACAGGGTAGGCGATGGCTACACCTTC,CASSQSPDRVGDGYTF
TRBV15,TRBJ2-1,16,-,-,TGTGCCACCAGCAGAGAAACAGGAGGGAATTCCCATGAGCAGTTCTTC,CATSRETGGNSHEQFF
TRBV6-6,TRBJ2-5,17,TRBD2,-,TGTGCCAGCAGTCCGTGGGGGACTAGCGGGTCTCAAGAGACCCAGTACTTC,CASSPWGTSGSQETQYF
TRBV9,TRBJ2-7,14,-,-,TGTGCCAGCAGCGTATTGGACAGCCCCTACGAGCAGTACTTC,CASSVLDSPYEQYF
TRBV5-8,TRBJ2-3,15,-,-,TGTGCCAGCAGCTTGGGGTATATCGGCACAGATACGCAGTATTTT,CASSLGYIGTDTQYF
TRBV30,TRBJ1-2,12,-,-,TGTGCCTGGAGGGGCACGTCCGGTGGCTACACCTTC,CAWRGTSGGYTF
TRBV10-3,TRBJ2-7,14,TRBD1,-,TGTGCCATCACTCCCGACAGGGGGCATTACGAGCAGTACTTC,CAITPDRGHYEQYF
TRBV4-3,TRBJ2-1,14,-,few,TGCGCCAGCAGCCAATCGGTATCGAGCAATGAGCAGTTCTTC,CASSQSVSSNEQFF
TRBV9,TRBJ2-1,12,-,-,TGTGCCAGCAGCGTAGCTGGAAATGAGCAGTTCTTC,CASSVAGNEQFF
TRBV11-1,TRBJ2-5,13,-,-,TGTGCCAGCAGCTCGGGACTGCGAGAGACCCAGTACTTC,CASSSGLRETQYF
TRBV7-8,TRBJ1-3,15,-,-,TGTGCCAGCAGCTTTTTAGTAGCCGCTGGAAACACCATATATTTT,CASSFLVAAGNTIYF
TRBV27,TRBJ2-1,13,-,-,TGTGCCAGCAGTAGCGGGACATACAATGAGCAGTTCTTC,CASSSGTYNEQFF
TRBV19,TRBJ2-3,15,-,-,TGTGCCAGTAGTCGCCCTACAAGGAGCACAGATACGCAGTATTTT,CASSRPTRSTDTQYF
TRBV5-5,TRBJ2-1,15,TRBD2,once,TGTGCCAGCAGCTTGACGACGGGGGGATACAATGAGCAGTTCTTC,CASSLTTGGYNEQFF